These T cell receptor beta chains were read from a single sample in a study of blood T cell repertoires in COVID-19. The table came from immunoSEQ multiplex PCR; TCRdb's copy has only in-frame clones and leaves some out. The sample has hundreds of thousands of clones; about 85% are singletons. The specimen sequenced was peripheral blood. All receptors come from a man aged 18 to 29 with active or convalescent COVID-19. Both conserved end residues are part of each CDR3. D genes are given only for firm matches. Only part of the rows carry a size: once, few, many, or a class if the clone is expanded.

CDR3: CASMGLGETQYF; DNA: TGCGCCAGCATGGGACTCGGGGAGACCCAGTACTTC; D: -; J: TRBJ2-5; length: 12; size: -; V: TRBV4-1
CDR3: CASFLAGTSRSYEQYF; DNA: TGTGCCAGTTTTCTTGCCGGGACTAGCAGATCCTACGAGCAGTACTTC; D: TRBD2; J: TRBJ2-7; length: 16; size: -; V: TRBV28
CDR3: CAISESSGGVGSPLHF; DNA: TGTGCCATCAGTGAGTCGAGTGGAGGGGTTGGTTCACCCCTCCACTTT; D: -; J: TRBJ1-6; length: 16; size: -; V: TRBV10-3
CDR3: CAISDNLAGSSYNEQFF; DNA: TGTGCCATCAGTGATAACCTAGCGGGGAGCTCCTACAATGAGCAGTTCTTC; D: TRBD2; J: TRBJ2-1; length: 17; size: -; V: TRBV10-3
CDR3: CASSQSGGQGPYEQYF; DNA: TGTGCCAGCAGCCAATCGGGGGGACAGGGCCCCTACGAGCAGTACTTC; D: TRBD1; J: TRBJ2-7; length: 16; size: -; V: TRBV16
CDR3: CASSQRGINEKLFF; DNA: TGCGCCAGCAGCCAACGGGGGATTAACGAAAAACTGTTTTTT; D: -; J: TRBJ1-4; length: 14; size: -; V: TRBV4-3
CDR3: CAWSKGILANYGYTF; DNA: TGTGCCTGGAGTAAGGGGATCCTAGCTAACTATGGCTACACCTTC; D: -; J: TRBJ1-2; length: 15; size: -; V: TRBV30
CDR3: CASSSTPWGGTDTQYF; DNA: TGTGCCAGCAGTTCCACCCCCTGGGGGGGCACAGATACGCAGTATTTT; D: -; J: TRBJ2-3; length: 16; size: -; V: TRBV27
CDR3: CASSGKRGQINEQFF; DNA: TGCGCCAGCAGTGGGAAGCGGGGGCAGATAAATGAGCAGTTCTTC; D: TRBD2; J: TRBJ2-1; length: 15; size: once; V: TRBV10-1
CDR3: CASTPERKNYGYTF; DNA: TGTGCCAGTACCCCTGAGCGTAAAAACTATGGCTACACCTTC; D: -; J: TRBJ1-2; length: 14; size: -; V: TRBV19
CDR3: CASSDRGGYGYTF; DNA: TGTGCCAGCAGCGACAGGGGAGGATATGGCTACACCTTC; D: TRBD1; J: TRBJ1-2; length: 13; size: -; V: TRBV7-9
CDR3: CASTGSYNSPLHF; DNA: TGTGCCAGCACCGGTTCCTATAATTCACCCCTCCACTTT; D: -; J: TRBJ1-6; length: 13; size: -; V: TRBV19
CDR3: CASSLVGGNTDTQYF; DNA: TGTGCCAGCAGCTTAGTAGGGGGAAACACAGATACGCAGTATTTT; D: -; J: TRBJ2-3; length: 15; size: -; V: TRBV7-2
CDR3: CASSEYLGVGGEKLFF; DNA: TGTGCCAGCAGTGAATATCTCGGGGTAGGGGGAGAAAAACTGTTTTTT; D: -; J: TRBJ1-4; length: 16; size: -; V: TRBV6-1
CDR3: CASSPSGRWGETQYF; DNA: TGTGCCAGCAGTCCTTCAGGGAGGTGGGGCGAGACCCAGTACTTC; D: -; J: TRBJ2-5; length: 15; size: -; V: TRBV7-2
CDR3: CASSLRQSTTPLHF; DNA: TGTGCCAGCAGTTTACGGCAGTCAACTACACCCCTCCACTTT; D: -; J: TRBJ1-6; length: 14; size: -; V: TRBV27
CDR3: CAWTRTGVRGYTF; DNA: TGTGCCTGGACCAGGACAGGGGTTAGGGGCTACACCTTC; D: TRBD1; J: TRBJ1-2; length: 13; size: -; V: TRBV30
CDR3: CASSPLAGGSETQYF; DNA: TGTGCCAGCAGCCCCTTAGCGGGGGGGTCGGAGACCCAGTACTTC; D: TRBD2; J: TRBJ2-5; length: 15; size: -; V: TRBV7-3
CDR3: CASSLILGTGYSSPLHF; DNA: TGTGCCAGCAGTTTGATTTTAGGGACAGGGTATAGTTCACCCCTCCACTTT; D: TRBD1; J: TRBJ1-6; length: 17; size: -; V: TRBV28
CDR3: CASSLDGQGNGYTF; DNA: TGCGCCAGCAGCTTGGATGGACAGGGTAATGGCTACACCTTC; D: TRBD1; J: TRBJ1-2; length: 14; size: -; V: TRBV5-1